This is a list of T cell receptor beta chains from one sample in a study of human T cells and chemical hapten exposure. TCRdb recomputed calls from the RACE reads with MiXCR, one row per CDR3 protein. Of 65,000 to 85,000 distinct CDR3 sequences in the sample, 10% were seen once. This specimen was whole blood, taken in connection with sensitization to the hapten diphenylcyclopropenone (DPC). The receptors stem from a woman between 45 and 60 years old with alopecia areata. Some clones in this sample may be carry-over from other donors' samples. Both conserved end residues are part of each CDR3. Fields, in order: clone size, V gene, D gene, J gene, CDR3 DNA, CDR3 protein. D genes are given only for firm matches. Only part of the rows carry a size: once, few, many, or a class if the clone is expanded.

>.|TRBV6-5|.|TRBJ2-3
TGTGCCAGCACTCCTTTACGTCCGCAGGGTCCCTTCAGCGCGCAGTATTTT
CASTPLRPQGPFSAQYF
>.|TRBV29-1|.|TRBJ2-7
TGCAGCGTTGATTTTGGGCCTGAGCAGTACTTC
CSVDFGPEQYF
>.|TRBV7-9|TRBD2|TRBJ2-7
TGTGCCAGCAGCTTAGCGGAAGGCCTAGCGGGAGCGAGGGAGCAGTACTTC
CASSLAEGLAGAREQYF
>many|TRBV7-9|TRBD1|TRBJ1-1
TGTGCCAGCAGCACCGGACAGGTTAACACTGAAGCTTTCTTT
CASSTGQVNTEAFF
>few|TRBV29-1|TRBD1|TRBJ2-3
TGCAGCGTTGAAGGGACAGGGGAACTAGATACGCAGTATTTT
CSVEGTGELDTQYF
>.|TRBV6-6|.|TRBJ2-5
TGTGCCAGCAGTCGGACAGATGGCCAAGAGACCCAGTACTTC
CASSRTDGQETQYF
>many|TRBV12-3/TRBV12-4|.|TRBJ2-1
TGTGCCAGCAGTGGGGGGCAGTGGGTTGAGCAGTTCTTC
CASSGGQWVEQFF
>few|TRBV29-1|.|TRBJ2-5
TGCAGCGTCCGGGACCAAGAGACCCAGTACTTC
CSVRDQETQYF
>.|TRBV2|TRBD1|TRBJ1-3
TGTGCCAGCAGTGAACTAGGACAGGGATCCCTCTCTGGAAACACCATATATTTT
CASSELGQGSLSGNTIYF
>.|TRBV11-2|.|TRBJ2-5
TGTGCCAGCAGCTCAACAGGGTTGGAGACCCAGTACTTC
CASSSTGLETQYF
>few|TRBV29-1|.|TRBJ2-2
TGCAGCGCTTCTAGCGTGGTACTCGCCGGGGAGCTGTTTTTT
CSASSVVLAGELFF
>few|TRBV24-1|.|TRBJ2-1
TGTGCCACCGGCAACCTGCGGGACTTAGACAATGAGCAGTTCTTC
CATGNLRDLDNEQFF
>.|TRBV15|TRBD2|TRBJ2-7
TGTGCCACCAGCAGAGACGCGGGAGGCCTTACCTACGAGCAGTACTTC
CATSRDAGGLTYEQYF
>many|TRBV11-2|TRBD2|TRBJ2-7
TGTGCCAGCAGCTTAGCTCCAAGACTAGCGGGAGTACCCTACGAGCAGTACTTC
CASSLAPRLAGVPYEQYF
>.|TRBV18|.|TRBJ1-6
TGTGCCAGCTCACCATCAGGGTACTATAATTCACCCCTCCACTTT
CASSPSGYYNSPLHF
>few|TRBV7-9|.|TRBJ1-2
TGTGCCAGCACCGCGGACGGAAGAGTCCTTAACTATGGCTACACCTTC
CASTADGRVLNYGYTF
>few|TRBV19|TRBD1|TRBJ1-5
TGTGCCAGTAGCCCGGGACAGGGGGGGCCCCAGCATTTT
CASSPGQGGPQHF
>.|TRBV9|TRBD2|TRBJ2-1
TGTGCCAGCAGCGTAGTGAGCGGGAACCGAGCTGAGCAGTTCTTC
CASSVVSGNRAEQFF
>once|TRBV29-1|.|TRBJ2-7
TGCAGCGCGACACAGGGCTCCTACGAGCAGTACTTC
CSATQGSYEQYF
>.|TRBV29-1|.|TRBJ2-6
TGCAGCGTTAGGGGTCAGAGAACTGGGGCCAACGTCCTGACTTTC
CSVRGQRTGANVLTF
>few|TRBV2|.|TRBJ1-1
TGTGCCAGCAGTGCACGGGGCCTGGCTGAAGCTTTCTTT
CASSARGLAEAFF
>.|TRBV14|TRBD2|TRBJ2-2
TGTGCCAGCAGCCAAGTTCTAGCGGGAGTCACCGGGGAGCTGTTTTTT
CASSQVLAGVTGELFF
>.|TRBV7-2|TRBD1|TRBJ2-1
TGTGCCAGCAGCTCGGGACAGTTCGAGCAGTTCTTC
CASSSGQFEQFF
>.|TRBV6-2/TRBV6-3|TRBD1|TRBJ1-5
TGTGCCATCCGGGGACAGGGGAGCAATCAGCCCCAGCATTTT
CAIRGQGSNQPQHF
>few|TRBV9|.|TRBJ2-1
TGTGCCAGCAGCCCTCAGCGCTCCGGCTACAATGAGCAGTTCTTC
CASSPQRSGYNEQFF
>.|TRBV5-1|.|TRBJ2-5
TGCGCCAGCAGCTCTGGGACGACCCAAGAGACCCAGTACTTC
CASSSGTTQETQYF
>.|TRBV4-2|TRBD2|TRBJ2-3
TGTGCCAGCAGCCAAGTGGGACTAAGGCAGACAGATACGCAGTATTTT
CASSQVGLRQTDTQYF
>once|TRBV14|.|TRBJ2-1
TGTGCCAGCAGCCAAAGTCTAACGAATGAGCAGTTCTTC
CASSQSLTNEQFF
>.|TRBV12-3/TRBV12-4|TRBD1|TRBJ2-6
TGTGCCAGCAGTCCCCCGCCTTCACGGACAGGGAGCGGTGGGGCCAACGTCCTGACTTTC
CASSPPPSRTGSGGANVLTF
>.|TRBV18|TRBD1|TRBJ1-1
TGTGCCAGCTCAGCAGGACAGGGCGGGACTGAAGCTTTCTTT
CASSAGQGGTEAFF
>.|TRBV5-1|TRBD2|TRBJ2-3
TGCGCCAGCAGCTGGGGACTAGCGGGAGCCTGGGCAGATACGCAGTATTTT
CASSWGLAGAWADTQYF
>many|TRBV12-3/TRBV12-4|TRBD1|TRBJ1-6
TGTGCCAGCAGCAGAGGAACAGGGGTTAGATCACCCCTCCACTTT
CASSRGTGVRSPLHF
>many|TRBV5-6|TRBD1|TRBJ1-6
TGTGCCAGCAGCCAACGGACAGGGGGCGGGAATTCACCCCTCCACTTT
CASSQRTGGGNSPLHF
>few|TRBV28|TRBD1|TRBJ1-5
TGTGCCAGCAGTTTACTAACAGGGGACCAGCCCCAGCATTTT
CASSLLTGDQPQHF
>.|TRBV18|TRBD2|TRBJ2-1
TGTGCCAGCTCACCAAAGGTTACAGCGGGAGGCTACAATGAGCAGTTCTTC
CASSPKVTAGGYNEQFF
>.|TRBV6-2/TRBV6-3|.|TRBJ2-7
TGTGCCAGCAGTGGGGACCCACCGAGCTACGAGCAGTACTTC
CASSGDPPSYEQYF
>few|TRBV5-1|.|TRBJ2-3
TGCGCCAGCAGCTTTGACCCCCACACAGATACGCAGTATTTT
CASSFDPHTDTQYF
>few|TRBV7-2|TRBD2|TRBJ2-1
TGTGCCAGCAGCCCAGGACTAGCGGGCTTCTACAATGAGCAGTTCTTC
CASSPGLAGFYNEQFF
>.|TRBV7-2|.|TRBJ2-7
TGTGCCAGCAGCTCGTTCTGGTCAGCCGGACCCTACGAGCAGTACTTC
CASSSFWSAGPYEQYF
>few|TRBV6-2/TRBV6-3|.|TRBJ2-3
TGTGCCAGCAGTTACTCGATCAATATCCACAGCGGGCCCACAGATACGCAGTATTTT
CASSYSINIHSGPTDTQYF
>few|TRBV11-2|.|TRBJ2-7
TGTGCCAGCAGCTCCGCGGGACAGATGATCTACGAGCAGTACTTC
CASSSAGQMIYEQYF
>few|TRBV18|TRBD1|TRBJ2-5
TGTGCCAGCTCGCCGGGACAGACTAAAGAGACCCAGTACTTC
CASSPGQTKETQYF
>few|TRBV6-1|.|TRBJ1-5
TGTGCCAGCAGCCCCAAGACCGCTGGGGATCAGCCCCAGCATTTT
CASSPKTAGDQPQHF
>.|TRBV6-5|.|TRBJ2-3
TGTGCCAGCAATCGGCAGGCGTCGAGCACAGATACGCAGTATTTT
CASNRQASSTDTQYF